One and the same sample provided the 26 T cell receptor beta chains below, sequenced in a study of blood T cell repertoires in COVID-19 (TCRdb year 2020). Libraries were made using the immunoSEQ multiplex PCR assay. The clones in this table, taken by TCRdb from immuneACCESS, are in-frame only. Not every clone is retained; where verified, under half of the shortfall comes from an unresolved V gene, and the cause of the rest is unknown. The sample contains roughly 410,000 clones, about 87% of them found a single time. Jointly, the top ten make up under 3% of the sample. Sequenced input: peripheral blood. The source is a woman aged 55-69 years with COVID-19, enrolled during active disease.

The chain recombines TRBV9 with TRBJ2-5; D not certain. V lost 3 bases, J lost 4 bases, and 10 bases lay in between. The CDR3 length is 13 residues. Per the germline V gene, CDR1 is SGDLS and CDR2 is YYNGEE. The CDR3 coding sequence is TGTGCCAGCAGCGCCCAGGTGGGAGAGACCCAGTACTTC. Protein product: CASSAQVGETQYF.

The rearrangement links TRBV3-1 (or the pseudogene TRBV3-2) to TRBJ2-3, with TRBD1 matching over 11 bases. The CDR3 length is 18 residues. From germline, CDR1 is LGHDT and CDR2 YNNKEL (reference sequence). V trimming: 5 bases; J trimming: 0 bases; junction bases outside the gene matches: 10. The CDR3 is CASSLGQGVTFSTDTQYF. The CDR3 DNA follows: TGTGCCAGCAGCTTGGGACAGGGGGTAACCTTTAGCACAGATACGCAGTATTTT.

This clone was counted only a few times. The V gene is TRBV2, the J gene TRBJ1-4; TRBD1 is a possible D gene (6 bases). Germline CDR1 and CDR2: SNHLY and FYNNEI. With 7 bases removed from V and 2 bases from J, the gap between germline ends came to 11 bases. This CDR3 contains 14 residues. The CDR3 DNA follows: TGTGCCAGCACCCTACAGGGTACTAATGAAAAACTGTTTTTT. Its translation: CASTLQGTNEKLFF.

The rearrangement uses TRBV18 and TRBJ2-5, with a weak D call TRBD2 (7 bases). Trimming removed 3 bases from V and 5 bases from J, with 16 bases in between. The length of the CDR3 is 15 residues. CDR1 is KGHSH and CDR2 is LQKENI in the germline V gene. The CDR3 spells CASSPAWGGGETQYF. The CDR3 DNA reads as TGTGCCAGCTCACCGGCCTGGGGGGGCGGCGAGACCCAGTACTTC.

The V gene is TRBV7-8, the J gene TRBJ1-2, with unresolved D. This CDR3 has 14 amino acids. V was pared by 3 bases and J by 2 bases, with 10 bases between. CDR1 and CDR2 (germline): SGHVS, FQNEAQ. Written as DNA, the CDR3 is TGTGCCAGCAGCTTGGTGGCGACAAACTATGGCTACACCTTC. It yields the protein CASSLVATNYGYTF. Variable domain in full (rest from reference TRBV7-8 and TRBJ1-2): GAGVSQSPRYKVAKRGQDVALRCDPISGHVSLFWYQQALGQGPEFLTYFQNEAQLDKSGLPSDRFFAERPEGSVSTLKIQRTQQEDSAVYLCASSLVATNYGYTFGSGTRLTVV.

The rearrangement uses TRBV27 and TRBJ2-2; 14 nucleotides match TRBD2. The trim removed 2 bases at V and 6 bases at J, leaving 5 bases unmatched. The length of the CDR3 is 17 residues. Germline values: CDR1 MNHEY, CDR2 SMNVEV (reference sequence). This CDR3 reads CASSLPTSGGAAGELFF. The CDR3 DNA sequence: TGTGCCAGCAGTTTACCGACTAGCGGGGGGGCGGCCGGGGAGCTGTTTTTT.

The chain employs TRBV6-2 or TRBV6-3 and TRBJ1-2, with D perhaps matching TRBD1 (5 bases). Germline CDR1 and CDR2: MNHEY and SVGEGT. V lost 6 bases to trimming and J lost 3 bases, with 20 bases between them. The CDR3 consists of 16 residues. CDR3 residues: CASSGPGLRKDYGYTF. The CDR3 nucleotides read TGTGCCAGCAGCGGCCCGGGACTCCGGAAGGACTATGGCTACACCTTC.

The genes are TRBV7-9 and TRBJ1-2; D might be TRBD1 (5 bases). This CDR3 comprises 13 residues. Germline V gives CDR1 SEHNR, CDR2 FQNEAQ (reference sequence). The germline V and J ends were trimmed by 5 bases and 3 bases, with 10 bases remaining between them. Here the CDR3 reads CASSVQTDYGYTF. The CDR3, as DNA: TGTGCCAGCAGCGTCCAGACAGACTATGGCTACACCTTC.

V usage is TRBV9 and J usage is TRBJ2-7, with 8 bases fitting TRBD1. The J segment lost 2 bases and the V segment lost 2 bases, leaving 3 bases of the junction unmatched. Germline V gene sequence: CDR1 SGDLS, CDR2 YYNGEE. The CDR3 runs 14 residues. The CDR3 bases are TGTGCCAGCAGCGTTTCGACAGGGGCCTACGAGCAGTACTTC. Amino acids: CASSVSTGAYEQYF. The variable domain in full, with the rest retrieved from reference TRBV9 and TRBJ2-7, is DSGVTQTPKHLITATGQRVTLRCSPRSGDLSVYWYQQSLDQGLQFLIQYYNGEERAKGNILERFSAQQFPDLHSELNLSSLELGDSALYFCASSVSTGAYEQYFGPGTRLTVT.

About this clone: This sample also contains other DNA sequences that code for the same CDR3. V usage is TRBV18 and J usage is TRBJ1-4; the D gene is possibly TRBD1 (5 bases). The germline V gene encodes CDR1 KGHSH and CDR2 LQKENI. This CDR3 has 14 residues. V shed 3 bases and J shed 0 bases, with 5 bases lying between them. CDR3 protein: CASSPTATNEKLFF. The CDR3 DNA sequence: TGTGCCAGCTCACCGACAGCAACTAATGAAAAACTGTTTTTT.

This chain connects TRBV5-4 to TRBJ1-1; D is possibly TRBD1 (6 bases). Germline V lookup: CDR1 SGHNT, CDR2 YYREEE (reference sequence). Trimming took off 4 bases at V and 3 bases at J, with 16 bases between the two ends. CDR3 length: 15 residues. The CDR3: CASSPPGGRDTEAFF. CDR3 DNA: TGTGCCAGCAGCCCCCCGGGGGGCCGAGACACTGAAGCTTTCTTT.

The chain couples TRBV5-1 to TRBJ2-1, with a tentative D call TRBD2 (6 bases). Germline CDR1 SGHRS, CDR2 YFSETQ. Trimming shortened V by 1 base and J by 6 bases, and 11 bases separated the two germline ends. The CDR3 totals 14 residues. CDR3 loop: CASSLPTSANEQFF. In DNA, the CDR3 is TGCGCCAGCAGCTTGCCGACTAGTGCCAATGAGCAGTTCTTC.

The rearrangement links TRBV25-1 to TRBJ1-2, with a weak D call TRBD1 (6 bases). V lost 6 bases to trimming and J lost 2 bases, with 13 bases between them. This CDR3 contains 14 residues. Germline loops: CDR1 MGHDK, CDR2 SYGVNS. This chain's CDR3 is CASSTGRGNYGYTF. CDR3 bases: TGTGCCAGCAGCACAGGGAGGGGGAACTATGGCTACACCTTC.

Here the CDR3 reads CASSLAGTKEGSPLHF. The DNA for the CDR3 is TGTGCCAGCAGCTTAGCCGGAACGAAGGAGGGTTCACCCCTCCACTTT. The genes are TRBV7-6 and TRBJ1-6; D gene uncertain. Germline CDR1 reads SGHVS; CDR2 reads FNYEAQ. V lost 0 bases, J lost 9 bases, and 15 bases lay in between. The CDR3 contains 16 residues. The complete variable domain, with remaining parts taken from reference TRBV7-6 and TRBJ1-6, reads GAGVSQSPRYKVTKRGQDVALRCDPISGHVSLYWYRQALGQGPEFLTYFNYEAQQDKSGLPNDRFSAERPEGSISTLTIQRTEQRDSAMYRCASSLAGTKEGSPLHFGNGTRLTVT.

The chain joins TRBV10-2 to TRBJ2-2; possible D gene TRBD1, 6 bases. The CDR3 runs to 14 residues. Germline CDR1 reads WSHSY; CDR2 reads SAAADI. V gave up 9 bases and J gave up 0 bases, with 11 bases separating them. The CDR3 spells CASTGTPNTGELFF. CDR3 in DNA: TGCGCCAGTACCGGGACACCGAACACCGGGGAGCTGTTTTTT.

The chain employs TRBV9 and TRBJ2-2; no reliable D call. Trimming took off 4 bases at V and 1 base at J, with 11 bases between the two ends. Germline V gives CDR1 SGDLS, CDR2 YYNGEE. The length of the CDR3 is 15 residues. CDR3 in DNA: TGTGCCAGCAGCACTGTCTACCAGAACACCGGGGAGCTGTTTTTT. It encodes CASSTVYQNTGELFF.

The rearrangement links TRBV18 to TRBJ2-7, with 11 bases aligning to TRBD1. With V trimmed by 4 bases and J by 3 bases, 5 bases remained unmatched. CDR3 size: 15 residues. Per the germline V gene, CDR1 is KGHSH and CDR2 is LQKENI. CDR3 nucleotide sequence: TGTGCCAGCTCACAACCGGGACAGGGGGACTACGAGCAGTACTTC. This codes for CASSQPGQGDYEQYF. Filled out from reference TRBV18 and TRBJ2-7, the complete variable domain reads NAGVMQNPRHLVRRRGQEARLRCSPMKGHSHVYWYRQLPEEGLKFMVYLQKENIIDESGMPKERFSAEFPKEGPSILRIQQVVRGDSAAYFCASSQPGQGDYEQYFGPGTRLTVT.

The V gene is TRBV5-6, the J gene TRBJ2-5, with 10 bases identical to TRBD2. The ends lost 3 bases at V and 3 bases at J; junction bases unmatched: 2. Germline V CDR1 and CDR2: SGHDT, YYEEEE. The CDR3 is 14 residues long. CDR3 residues: CASSSLAGEETQYF. Here the CDR3 DNA reads TGTGCCAGCAGCTCTCTAGCGGGAGAAGAGACCCAGTACTTC. The variable domain in full, with the rest retrieved from reference TRBV5-6 and TRBJ2-5, is DAGVTQSPTHLIKTRGQQVTLRCSPKSGHDTVSWYQQALGQGPQFIFQYYEEEERQRGNFPDRFSGHQFPNYSSELNVNALLLGDSALYLCASSSLAGEETQYFGPGTRLLVL.

This rearrangement joins TRBV7-9 to TRBJ1-2; D might be TRBD1 (5 bases). CDR3 length: 13 amino acids. Germline V CDR1 and CDR2: SEHNR, FQNEAQ (reference sequence). Trimming took off 1 base at V and 7 bases at J, with 10 bases between the two ends. CDR3: CASSLGGGTGYTF. CDR3 DNA: TGTGCCAGCAGCTTAGGTGGGGGGACTGGCTACACCTTC.

The V call is TRBV7-6, the J call TRBJ2-5, with D perhaps TRBD2 (6 bases). V lost 5 bases and J 4 bases, leaving 17 bases between the germline ends. The length of the CDR3 is 15 residues. The germline CDR1 and CDR2 sequences are SGHVS and FNYEAQ. CDR3 residues: CASSPRAGRGETQYF. The CDR3 nucleotides are TGTGCCAGCAGCCCGCGGGCGGGAAGGGGAGAGACCCAGTACTTC.

J is TRBJ2-1 and V is TRBV5-1, with D possibly TRBD2 on 6 matching bases. CDR3 length: 16 amino acids. CDR1 is SGHRS and CDR2 is YFSETQ in the germline V gene. Trimming left V 1 base short and J 7 bases short, with 18 bases between. The CDR3 reads CASSLLLARGGNEQFF. DNA for the CDR3: TGCGCCAGCAGCTTGCTACTAGCTCGGGGTGGAAATGAGCAGTTCTTC.

The gene calls are TRBV19 and TRBJ2-2; a possible D gene is TRBD1 (6 bases). V lost 7 bases and J 3 bases, leaving 18 bases between the germline ends. The germline CDR1 and CDR2 sequences are LNHDA and SQIVND (reference sequence). The CDR3 contains 16 residues. Written as DNA, the CDR3 is TGTGCCAGTACCACCTGGGGGCGGGTGGACACCGGGGAGCTGTTTTTT. It specifies CASTTWGRVDTGELFF.

J is TRBJ1-1 and V is TRBV3-1 (or the pseudogene TRBV3-2); no clear D gene. The CDR3 contains 13 residues. V was cut by 4 bases and J by 1 base, with 7 bases left in between. The germline gives CDR1 LGHDT, CDR2 YNNKEL (reference sequence). The CDR3 region is CASSLAGNTEAFF. CDR3 nucleotide sequence: TGTGCCAGCAGCCTAGCGGGGAACACTGAAGCTTTCTTT.

This clone was observed once. The chain recombines TRBV1 with TRBJ1-2; the listed D gene, TRBD1, was not tested against the DNA. TRBV1 is listed as a pseudogene. CDR3 length: 14 amino acids. The CDR3 DNA sequence: TGCACCAGCAGCCAAGATTACAGGCTATATGGCTACACCTTC. Translated: CTSSQDYRLYGYTF.

V usage is TRBV7-9 and J usage is TRBJ1-2, with D unresolved. Germline V gene sequence: CDR1 SEHNR, CDR2 FQNEAQ (reference sequence). The CDR3 has 14 residues. V lost 1 base to trimming and J lost 2 bases, with 8 bases between them. The chain's CDR3 is CASSLVTGNYGYTF. The CDR3 nucleotides are TGTGCCAGCAGCTTAGTTACGGGGAACTATGGCTACACCTTC. Full variable domain (rest looked up from reference TRBV7-9 and TRBJ1-2): DTGVSQNPRHKITKRGQNVTFRCDPISEHNRLYWYRQTLGQGPEFLTYFQNEAQLEKSRLLSDRFSAERPKGSFSTLEIQRTEQGDSAMYLCASSLVTGNYGYTFGSGTRLTVV.

The chain recombines TRBV5-1 with TRBJ2-3; 11 bases map to TRBD2. From germline, CDR1 is SGHRS and CDR2 YFSETQ. The length of the CDR3 is 16 residues. The junction had 9 bases not matched to a gene; V was cut back by 4 bases and J by 5 bases. The CDR3, as DNA: TGCGCCAGCAGCCCGTTGCTAGCGGGGGGCGTAGATACGCAGTATTTT. Its protein is CASSPLLAGGVDTQYF.